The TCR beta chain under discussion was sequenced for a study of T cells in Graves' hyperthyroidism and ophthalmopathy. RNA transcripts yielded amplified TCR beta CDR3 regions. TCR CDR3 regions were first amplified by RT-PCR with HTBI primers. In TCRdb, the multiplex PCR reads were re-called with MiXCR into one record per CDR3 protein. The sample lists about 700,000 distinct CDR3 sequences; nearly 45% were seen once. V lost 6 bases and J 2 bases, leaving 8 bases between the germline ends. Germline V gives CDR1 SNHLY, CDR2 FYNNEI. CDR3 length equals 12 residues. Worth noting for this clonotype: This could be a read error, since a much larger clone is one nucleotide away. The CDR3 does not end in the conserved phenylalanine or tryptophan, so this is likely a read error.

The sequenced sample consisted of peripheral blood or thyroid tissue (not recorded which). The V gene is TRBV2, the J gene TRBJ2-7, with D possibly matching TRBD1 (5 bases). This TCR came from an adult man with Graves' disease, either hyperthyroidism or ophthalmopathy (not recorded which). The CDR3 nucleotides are TGTGCCAGCAGGGACAACCCCTACGAGCAGTACCTC. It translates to CASRDNPYEQYL.